This T cell receptor beta chain was identified during a study of shared clonotypes between healthy human individuals. Study overall: Donors, aged 18 to 49, were a couple of women and a few men. Regarding the study as a whole: Larger richness was generally estimated for naive than memory subsets.

Deletions cut 6 bases from V and 6 bases from J, with 19 bases between. This CDR3 has 15 amino acids. The germline V gene encodes CDR1 SGHTS and CDR2 YDEGEE. Nashville, Tennessee was home to all donors, who were Caucasian adults. Worth noting for this clone: Its target is unknown.

Clones were read by immunoSEQ multiplex PCR, and TCRdb kept only the in-frame ones, dropping some. The repertoire holds 2 million to 2.5 million clones, with over 85% as singletons. This sequence originates from a man younger than 35 in good health. The chain recombines TRBV5-8 with TRBJ1-5; maybe TRBD1 (6 bases). Sequencing was done on a sample of naive CD4+ T cells sorted from blood. The subset denotes: CD45RA+ positively selected. The chain's CDR3 is CASNSGEIVGQPQHF. The CDR3 bases are TGTGCCAGCAACTCAGGGGAAATCGTCGGTCAGCCCCAGCATTTT.